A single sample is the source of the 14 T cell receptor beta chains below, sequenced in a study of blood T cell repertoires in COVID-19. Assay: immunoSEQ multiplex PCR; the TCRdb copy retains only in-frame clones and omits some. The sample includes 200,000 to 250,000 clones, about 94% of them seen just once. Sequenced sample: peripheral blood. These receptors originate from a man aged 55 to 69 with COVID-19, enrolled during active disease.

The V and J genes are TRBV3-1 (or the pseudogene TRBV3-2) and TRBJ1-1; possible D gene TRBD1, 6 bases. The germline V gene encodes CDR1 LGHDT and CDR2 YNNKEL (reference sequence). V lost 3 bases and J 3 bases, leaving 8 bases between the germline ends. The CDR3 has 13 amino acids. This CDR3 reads CASSHRGDTEAFF. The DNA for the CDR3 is TGTGCCAGCAGCCACAGGGGAGACACTGAAGCTTTCTTT.

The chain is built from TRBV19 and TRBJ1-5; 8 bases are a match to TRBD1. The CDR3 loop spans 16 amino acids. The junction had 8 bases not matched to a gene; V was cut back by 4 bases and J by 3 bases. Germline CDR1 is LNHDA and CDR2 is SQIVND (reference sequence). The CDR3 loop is CASSSRGQDNNQPQHF. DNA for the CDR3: TGTGCCAGTAGTAGCCGGGGACAGGATAACAATCAGCCCCAGCATTTT.

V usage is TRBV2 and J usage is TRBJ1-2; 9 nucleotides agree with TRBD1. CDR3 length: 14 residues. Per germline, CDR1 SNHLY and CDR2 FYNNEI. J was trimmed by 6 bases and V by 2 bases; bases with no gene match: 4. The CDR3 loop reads CASSESWTGDGYTF. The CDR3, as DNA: TGTGCCAGCAGTGAATCGTGGACAGGGGATGGCTACACCTTC.

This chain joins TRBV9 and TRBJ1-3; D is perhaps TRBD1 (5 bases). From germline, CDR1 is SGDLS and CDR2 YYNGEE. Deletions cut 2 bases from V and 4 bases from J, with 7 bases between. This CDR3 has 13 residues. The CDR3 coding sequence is TGTGCCAGCAGCGTCCGACAGGGAAACACCATATATTTT. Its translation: CASSVRQGNTIYF.

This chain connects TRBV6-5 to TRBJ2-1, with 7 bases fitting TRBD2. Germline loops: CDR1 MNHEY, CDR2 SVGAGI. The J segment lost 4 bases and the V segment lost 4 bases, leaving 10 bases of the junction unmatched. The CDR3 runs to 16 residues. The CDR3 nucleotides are TGTGCCAGCAGTTCCTCCTTGGGGGGGGGATACAATGAGCAGTTCTTC. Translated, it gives CASSSSLGGGYNEQFF.

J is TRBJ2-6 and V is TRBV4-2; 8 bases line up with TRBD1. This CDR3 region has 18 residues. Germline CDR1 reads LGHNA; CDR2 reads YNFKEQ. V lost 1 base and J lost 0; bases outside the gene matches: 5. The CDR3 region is CASSQVGTGVSGANVLTF. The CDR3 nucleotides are TGTGCCAGCAGCCAAGTCGGGACAGGAGTCTCTGGGGCCAACGTCCTGACTTTC.

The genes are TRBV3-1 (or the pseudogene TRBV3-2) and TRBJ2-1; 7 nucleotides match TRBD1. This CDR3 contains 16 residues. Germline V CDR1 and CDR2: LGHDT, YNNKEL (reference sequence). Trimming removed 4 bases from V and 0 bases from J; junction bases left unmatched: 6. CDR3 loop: CASSPSTGDSYNEQFF. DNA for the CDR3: TGTGCCAGCAGCCCAAGTACAGGGGACTCCTACAATGAGCAGTTCTTC.

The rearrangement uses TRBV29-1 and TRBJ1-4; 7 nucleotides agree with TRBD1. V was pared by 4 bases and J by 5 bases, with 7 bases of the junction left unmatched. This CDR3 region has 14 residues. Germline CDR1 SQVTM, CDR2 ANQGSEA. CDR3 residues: CSVATGTANEKLFF. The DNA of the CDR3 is TGCAGCGTTGCAACCGGGACAGCAAATGAAAAACTGTTTTTT.

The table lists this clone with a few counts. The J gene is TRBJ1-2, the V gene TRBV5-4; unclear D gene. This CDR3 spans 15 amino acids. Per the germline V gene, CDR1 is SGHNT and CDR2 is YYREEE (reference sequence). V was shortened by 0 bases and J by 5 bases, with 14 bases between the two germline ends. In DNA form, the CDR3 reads TGTGCCAGCAGCTTGGGTAACGGGGAAGGGTATGGCTACACCTTC. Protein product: CASSLGNGEGYGYTF.

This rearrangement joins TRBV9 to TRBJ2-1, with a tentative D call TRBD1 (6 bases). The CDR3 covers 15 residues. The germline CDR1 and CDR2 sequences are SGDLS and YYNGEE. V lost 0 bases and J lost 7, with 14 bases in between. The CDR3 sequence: CASSVAQQGKNEQFF. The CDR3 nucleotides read TGTGCCAGCAGCGTAGCTCAACAGGGTAAGAATGAGCAGTTCTTC.

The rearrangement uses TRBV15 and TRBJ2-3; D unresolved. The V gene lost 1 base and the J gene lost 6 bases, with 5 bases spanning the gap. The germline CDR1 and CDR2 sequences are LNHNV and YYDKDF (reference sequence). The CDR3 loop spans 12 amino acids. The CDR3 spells CATSRVIDTQYF. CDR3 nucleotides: TGTGCCACCAGCAGAGTCATTGATACGCAGTATTTT. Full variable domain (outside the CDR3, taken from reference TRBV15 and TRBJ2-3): DAMVIQNPRYQVTQFGKPVTLSCSQTLNHNVMYWYQQKSSQAPKLLFHYYDKDFNNEADTPDNFQSRRPNTSFCFLDIRSPGLGDTAMYLCATSRVIDTQYFGPGTRLTVL.

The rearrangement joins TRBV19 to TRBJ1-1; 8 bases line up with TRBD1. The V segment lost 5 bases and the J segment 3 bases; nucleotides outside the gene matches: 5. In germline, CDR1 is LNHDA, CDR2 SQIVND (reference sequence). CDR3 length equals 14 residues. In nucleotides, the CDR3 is TGTGCCAGTAGTGTAAGGACAGGGCACACTGAAGCTTTCTTT. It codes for CASSVRTGHTEAFF.

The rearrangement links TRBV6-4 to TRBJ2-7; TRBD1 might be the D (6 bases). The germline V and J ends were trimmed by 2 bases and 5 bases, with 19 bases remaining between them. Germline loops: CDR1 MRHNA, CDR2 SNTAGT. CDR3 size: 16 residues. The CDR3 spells CASSDLRTRTDNEQYF. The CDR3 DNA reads TGTGCCAGCAGTGACCTACGAACCCGGACAGATAACGAGCAGTACTTC.

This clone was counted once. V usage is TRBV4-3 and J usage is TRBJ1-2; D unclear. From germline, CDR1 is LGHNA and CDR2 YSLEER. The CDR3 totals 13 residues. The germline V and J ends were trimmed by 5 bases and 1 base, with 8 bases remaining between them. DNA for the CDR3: TGCGCCAGCAGCTCGGGGATTAACTATGGCTACACCTTC. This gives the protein CASSSGINYGYTF.